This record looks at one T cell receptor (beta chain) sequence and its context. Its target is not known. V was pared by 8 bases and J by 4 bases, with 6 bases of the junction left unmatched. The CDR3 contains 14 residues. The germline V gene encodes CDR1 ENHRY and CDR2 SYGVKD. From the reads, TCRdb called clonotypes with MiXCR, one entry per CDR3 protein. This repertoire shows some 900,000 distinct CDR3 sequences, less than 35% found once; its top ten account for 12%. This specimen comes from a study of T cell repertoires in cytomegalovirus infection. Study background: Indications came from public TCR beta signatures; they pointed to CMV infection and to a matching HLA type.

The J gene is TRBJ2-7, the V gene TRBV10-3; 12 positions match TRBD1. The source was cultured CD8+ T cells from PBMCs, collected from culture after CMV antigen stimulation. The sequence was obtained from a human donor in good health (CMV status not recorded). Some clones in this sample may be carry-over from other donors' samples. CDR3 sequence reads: CAIVPGQGAYEQYF. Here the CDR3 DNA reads TGTGCCATCGTGCCGGGACAGGGGGCTTACGAGCAGTACTTC.